The 10 T cell receptor beta chains presented below share a single source sample, sequenced in a study of T cells in Graves' hyperthyroidism and ophthalmopathy (dated by TCRdb to between 2019 and 2020). Receptors were amplified or captured by multiplex PCR. Sequencing took place on an Illumina HiSeq 2000. The TCR beta CDR3 regions were amplified from the RNA transcripts. A first-round RT-PCR of the TCR CDR3 used the HTBI primer set with the Qiagen OneStep RT-PCR kit. Using fastp trimming at Q25 and MiXCR clonotype assembly, TCRdb reanalyzed the public sequencing data and kept in-frame beta chains. For every CDR3 protein sequence, its rows merge into one entry that carries the most common genes and DNA. Counted in this sample were some 770,000 distinct CDR3 sequences; roughly 15% of them appeared once. Jointly, the top ten make up roughly 8% of the sample. The sequenced sample consisted of blood. These receptors originate from a man younger than 35 with Graves' hyperthyroidism.

This clonotype came up a few times. J is TRBJ2-7 and V is TRBV11-3; D may be TRBD1 or TRBD2 (5 bases each). Trimming took 3 bases from V and 6 from J, leaving 12 bases between them. The germline V gene encodes CDR1 SGHNT and CDR2 YENEEA. This CDR3 contains 13 residues. CDR3 sequence: CASSFRDPAEQYF. In DNA, the CDR3 is TGTGCCAGCAGCTTCCGGGACCCGGCCGAGCAGTACTTC.

There are many counts of this clonotype. The rearrangement joins TRBV28 to TRBJ2-7; a weak D match, TRBD2 (6 bases). Germline V CDR1 and CDR2: MDHEN, SYDVKM. V lost 3 bases to trimming and J lost 6 bases, with 12 bases between them. The CDR3 runs to 13 residues. The CDR3 loop reads CASSLGRDGEQYF. The CDR3, as DNA: TGTGCCAGCAGTTTGGGGCGGGATGGCGAGCAGTACTTC.

This clonotype was seen repeatedly, ten times or more. This chain connects TRBV28 to TRBJ2-1; 11 bases fit TRBD1. Per the germline V gene, CDR1 is MDHEN and CDR2 is SYDVKM. The V and J ends lost 0 bases and 7 bases, in that order; junction bases with no gene match: 2. The CDR3 runs 15 residues. The CDR3 DNA follows: TGTGCCAGCAGTTTATGGGACAGGGGGCGGAATGAGCAGTTCTTC. This codes for CASSLWDRGRNEQFF. The variable domain in full, with the rest retrieved from reference TRBV28 and TRBJ2-1, is DVKVTQSSRYLVKRTGEKVFLECVQDMDHENMFWYRQDPGLGLRLIYFSYDVKMKEKGDIPEGYSVSREKKERFSLILESASTNQTSMYLCASSLWDRGRNEQFFGPGTRLTVL.

This clonotype was detected many times. This rearrangement joins TRBV30 to TRBJ2-1; D is unclear. Germline V gene lookup returns CDR1 GTSNPN and CDR2 SVGIG (reference sequence). Deletions cut 5 bases from V and 9 bases from J, with 14 bases between. This CDR3 contains 12 residues. CDR3 residues: CAWGIGEPEQFF. The CDR3 DNA sequence: TGTGCCTGGGGAATAGGAGAGCCTGAGCAGTTCTTC.

This clonotype was recorded many times. The rearrangement links TRBV7-2 to TRBJ1-1, with TRBD1 as a possible D gene (6 bases). Between the trimmed V and J ends, which lost 6 bases and 0 bases, there was a span of 17 bases. The CDR3 contains 16 residues. Germline loops: CDR1 SGHTA, CDR2 FQGNSA. The CDR3 loop reads CASSPWGLGVNTEAFF. The CDR3 bases are TGTGCCAGCAGTCCCTGGGGGCTAGGGGTGAACACTGAAGCTTTCTTT.

This sequence joins TRBV5-1 and TRBJ1-2; the D is unclear. The CDR3 runs to 16 residues. Between the trimmed V and J ends, which lost 4 bases and 6 bases, there was a span of 22 bases. CDR1 is SGHRS, CDR2 YFSETQ, per germline. In DNA form, the CDR3 reads TGCGCCAGCAGCCCCGGGTCCGGAGGCCCATTGAATGGCTACACCTTC. Its translation: CASSPGSGGPLNGYTF.

This clonotype has a count of ten or more. The chain joins TRBV28 to TRBJ1-2; D might be TRBD1 (5 bases). Trimming removed 7 bases at V and 8 bases at J, with 14 bases between. Per the germline V gene, CDR1 is MDHEN and CDR2 is SYDVKM. The CDR3 spans 12 residues. CDR3 sequence: CASNTAGLGYTF. CDR3 sequence (DNA): TGTGCCAGCAACACTGCAGGGTTGGGCTACACCTTC.

The chain links TRBV6-5 to TRBJ2-7, with 8 positions matching TRBD1. Unmatched junction bases numbered 9, after V lost 2 bases and J lost 6 bases. Per the germline V gene, CDR1 is MNHEY and CDR2 is SVGAGI. This CDR3 region has 15 residues. DNA of the CDR3: TGTGCCAGCAGTTACCTCCAGACAGGGGTGGGCGAGCAGTACTTC. It is translated as CASSYLQTGVGEQYF.

In its sample, this clonotype was seen many times. The chain links TRBV28 to TRBJ2-3; 8 nucleotides align to TRBD2. Germline V CDR1 and CDR2: MDHEN, SYDVKM. This CDR3 has 16 amino acids. With V trimmed by 3 bases and J by 3 bases, 8 bases remained unmatched. In DNA form, the CDR3 reads TGTGCCAGCAGTTTGTCTCTTACTAGCGGAACAGATACGCAGTATTTT. Its protein product is CASSLSLTSGTDTQYF.

V and J are TRBV19 and TRBJ2-7, with 8 bases matching TRBD1. CDR3 length equals 15 residues. V gave up 5 bases and J gave up 3 bases; unmatched junction bases: 9. Germline lookup yields CDR1 LNHDA and CDR2 SQIVND (reference sequence). In nucleotides, the CDR3 is TGTGCCAGTAGTCCCCCGGGACAGGCCCTCTACGAGCAGTACTTC. This sequence encodes CASSPPGQALYEQYF.